These 27 T cell receptor beta chains were all obtained from the same sample, sequenced in a study of CD8 T cells in ankylosing spondylitis. Study results and limitations: Typical of ankylosing spondylitis blood, it appeared, was a TCR beta motif of under 10 highly homologous variants.

No antigen has been identified for these receptors. TCRdb called the 5' RACE reads again in MiXCR, with one record for every CDR3 protein. The sample has fewer than 650,000 distinct CDR3 sequences, approximately 11% seen once; the top ten hold almost 7%. The sequenced sample consisted of blood, either unsorted or a sorted T cell fraction (not recorded which). All receptors derive from a male donor with ankylosing spondylitis.

This clonotype was recorded many times. CDR3 residues: CASSQGQGSPNEQFF. DNA for the CDR3: TGCGCCAGCAGCCAAGGACAGGGGAGCCCTAATGAGCAGTTCTTC. This chain connects TRBV5-1 to TRBJ2-1; the match to TRBD1 covers 9 bases. CDR1 is SGHRS and CDR2 is YFSETQ in the germline V gene. This CDR3 has 15 residues. V was pared by 4 bases and J by 7 bases, with 9 bases of the junction left unmatched.

Only a few counts were recorded for this clonotype. This rearrangement joins TRBV4-2 to TRBJ2-5, with 11 nucleotides matching TRBD2. V shed 2 bases and J 5 bases; nucleotides not matched to a gene: 13. This CDR3 has 18 amino acids. Per the germline V gene, CDR1 is LGHNA and CDR2 is YNFKEQ. Written as DNA, the CDR3 is TGTGCCAGCAGCCAATCCCCCGGGACTAGCGGTCGAATGGAGACCCAGTACTTC. Translating gives CASSQSPGTSGRMETQYF.

V usage is TRBV20-1 and J usage is TRBJ2-1, with no clear D. Trimming stripped 3 bases from V and 3 bases from J, with 12 bases between. The CDR3 sequence is 14 residues long. The germline gives CDR1 DFQATT, CDR2 SNEGSKA (reference sequence). Here the CDR3 DNA reads TGCAGTGCTAGGGGGAATAGGATCTACAATGAGCAGTTCTTC. Translation: CSARGNRIYNEQFF.

The chain has TRBV5-6 and TRBJ2-1; 7 bases are a match to TRBD2. Per germline, CDR1 SGHDT and CDR2 YYEEEE. CDR3 size: 14 residues. V lost 4 bases to trimming and J lost 3 bases; unmatched junction nucleotides: 4. Here the CDR3 DNA reads TGTGCCAGCAGCCCGACTAGCCTCTACAATGAGCAGTTCTTC. Translating it yields CASSPTSLYNEQFF.

The V call is TRBV30, the J call TRBJ2-3; unclear D gene. The V and J ends lost 1 base and 8 bases respectively, with 13 bases between them. Germline CDR1 GTSNPN, CDR2 SVGIG (reference sequence). The CDR3 is 13 residues long. The CDR3 is CAWSAVSRGTQYF. In DNA form, the CDR3 reads TGTGCCTGGAGTGCGGTCAGCCGAGGTACGCAGTATTTT.

The J gene is TRBJ2-5, the V gene TRBV15; either TRBD1 or TRBD2 may supply D (5 bases each). CDR1 and CDR2 from the germline V gene are LNHNV and YYDKDF (reference sequence). The CDR3 runs 17 residues. Between the trimmed V and J ends, which lost 1 base and 3 bases, there was a span of 18 bases. The CDR3 DNA is TGTGCCACCAGCAGAGGGGTGGGGGACCAACTAAAAGAGACCCAGTACTTC. Its translation: CATSRGVGDQLKETQYF. The whole variable domain, remainder taken from reference TRBV15 and TRBJ2-5, is DAMVIQNPRYQVTQFGKPVTLSCSQTLNHNVMYWYQQKSSQAPKLLFHYYDKDFNNEADTPDNFQSRRPNTSFCFLDIRSPGLGDTAMYLCATSRGVGDQLKETQYFGPGTRLLVL.

In this sample, this clonotype turned up many times. V is TRBV6-6 and J is TRBJ2-1; 7 positions agree with TRBD1. The germline V gene encodes CDR1 MNHNY and CDR2 SVGAGI (reference sequence). V lost 6 bases and J lost 6; bases outside the gene matches: 2. This CDR3 has 12 amino acids. CDR3 in DNA: TGTGCCAGCAGCCCAGGGGGCAATGAGCAGTTCTTC. This translates into CASSPGGNEQFF.

This clonotype was observed at least ten times. The chain has TRBV5-1 and TRBJ2-5; TRBD1 is a possible D gene (6 bases). This CDR3 region has 13 residues. From germline, CDR1 is SGHRS and CDR2 YFSETQ. Trimming cost V 2 bases and J 10 bases, with 15 bases left between them. The CDR3, as DNA: TGCGCCAGCAGCTTTAGGACAGACGCCTACCAGTACTTC. Amino acid sequence: CASSFRTDAYQYF.

This clonotype showed up just a few times. The V gene is TRBV5-1, the J gene TRBJ2-1; 11 nucleotides line up with TRBD2. CDR1 and CDR2 (germline): SGHRS, YFSETQ. This CDR3 is 15 amino acids long. Germline trimming cut 2 bases from V and 9 bases from J; bases unmatched to any gene: 7. The chain's CDR3 is CASSFDSGRAGEQFF. The CDR3 DNA reads as TGCGCCAGCAGCTTTGATAGCGGGAGGGCCGGTGAGCAGTTCTTC.

The chain combines TRBV23-1 with TRBJ2-7; D possibly uses TRBD1 or TRBD2 (6 bases each). TRBV23-1 belongs to the ORF category, with a function that is uncertain. The CDR3 runs to 14 residues. V lost 1 base and J lost 5, with 12 bases in between. The CDR3 protein is CASSQWWGAHEQYF. CDR3 nucleotide sequence: TGCGCCAGCAGTCAATGGTGGGGGGCCCACGAGCAGTACTTC.

This clonotype was observed a single time. The chain joins TRBV7-9 to TRBJ2-2; D remains ambiguous. The CDR3 is made up of 14 amino acids. Per the germline V gene, CDR1 is SEHNR and CDR2 is FQNEAQ (reference sequence). Between the trimmed V and J ends, which lost 4 bases and 3 bases, there was a span of 9 bases. The CDR3 DNA follows: TGTGCCAGCAGCTCGGACCTATACACCGGGGAGCTGTTTTTT. This codes for CASSSDLYTGELFF.

This clonotype was seen a handful of times. This chain uses TRBV10-3 with TRBJ2-5, with D possibly TRBD1 on 6 matching bases. This CDR3 is 14 amino acids long. V gave up 6 bases and J gave up 5 bases, with 16 bases separating them. Germline V gene data show CDR1 as ENHRY and CDR2 as SYGVKD. CDR3 loop: CAIRDGQRKETQYF. DNA for the CDR3: TGTGCCATCAGGGATGGACAGCGAAAGGAGACCCAGTACTTC.

The chain joins TRBV7-9 to TRBJ2-3; D possibly corresponds to TRBD1 (6 bases). V was trimmed by 11 bases and J by 1 base, leaving 16 bases between them. The germline V gene has CDR1 SEHNR and CDR2 FQNEAQ (reference sequence). The CDR3 totals 14 residues. The CDR3 nucleotides read TGTGCCGGCCGACAGGACGGAGGCACAGATACGCAGTATTTT. Translation: CAGRQDGGTDTQYF.

A few counts support this clonotype. This chain uses TRBV7-2 with TRBJ2-3; D call uncertain. V dropped 2 bases and J dropped 7 bases, with 7 bases sitting between them. The CDR3 has 12 amino acids. CDR1 is SGHTA and CDR2 is FQGNSA in the germline V gene. CDR3 bases: TGTGCCAGCAGCTTAACCCCCTATACGCAGTATTTT. Amino acids: CASSLTPYTQYF.

The chain links TRBV29-1 to TRBJ1-1; D remains unclear. There are 13 residues in the CDR3. The V gene's germline CDR1 is SQVTM and CDR2 ANQGSEA. V dropped 5 bases and J dropped 0 bases, with 10 bases sitting between them. The CDR3 is CSVRFLLNTEAFF. The CDR3 DNA reads as TGCAGCGTTCGATTCCTACTGAACACTGAAGCTTTCTTT. Full variable domain (missing parts from reference TRBV29-1 and TRBJ1-1): SAVISQKPSRDICQRGTSLTIQCQVDSQVTMMFWYRQQPGQSLTLIATANQGSEATYESGFVIDKFPISRPNLTFSTLTVSNMSPEDSSIYLCSVRFLLNTEAFFGQGTRLTVV.

A single count supports this clonotype. The rearrangement uses TRBV7-9 and TRBJ2-5; D may match TRBD1 or TRBD2 (5 bases each). The CDR3 is 14 residues long. The germline V gene has CDR1 SEHNR and CDR2 FQNEAQ (reference sequence). The ends were cut back, 8 bases at V and 4 bases at J, with 17 bases in the middle. The CDR3 DNA is TGTGCCAGCGGGAGAGCCCTTAGGGGAGAGACCCAGTACTTC. It codes for CASGRALRGETQYF.

This clonotype was seen only a few times. V usage is TRBV5-1 and J usage is TRBJ2-1; 7 bases line up with TRBD2. Germline V gives CDR1 SGHRS, CDR2 YFSETQ. The J segment lost 6 bases and the V segment lost 4 bases, leaving 7 bases of the junction unmatched. The CDR3 runs to 14 residues. In nucleotides, the CDR3 is TGCGCCAGCAGCCCGGAAGCGGGAATCAATGAGCAGTTCTTC. Protein sequence: CASSPEAGINEQFF. Full variable domain (remainder filled in from reference TRBV5-1 and TRBJ2-1): KAGVTQTPRYLIKTRGQQVTLSCSPISGHRSVSWYQQTPGQGLQFLFEYFSETQRNKGNFPGRFSGRQFSNSRSEMNVSTLELGDSALYLCASSPEAGINEQFFGPGTRLTVL.

There are many counts of this clonotype. The genes are TRBV29-1 and TRBJ2-5; 13 bases fit TRBD2. CDR1 is SQVTM and CDR2 is ANQGSEA in the germline V gene. The CDR3 length is 14 residues. Unmatched junction bases numbered 6, after V lost 6 bases and J lost 5 bases. The CDR3 spells CSVDGLAGVETQYF. The CDR3 DNA is TGCAGCGTGGATGGACTAGCGGGAGTGGAGACCCAGTACTTC.

There are a few counts of this clonotype. The V gene is TRBV3-1, the J gene TRBJ1-1; 7 bases fit TRBD1. J was trimmed by 7 bases and V by 0 bases; bases with no gene match: 11. Germline V gene lookup returns CDR1 LGHDT and CDR2 YNNKEL (reference sequence). The CDR3 length is 16 residues. This CDR3 is CASSQERPYNRGEAFF. The CDR3 bases are TGTGCCAGCAGCCAAGAACGACCCTATAACAGGGGTGAAGCTTTCTTT.

This clonotype was counted only a few times. The V call is TRBV9, the J call TRBJ1-5, with a possible D match to TRBD1 (5 bases). From germline, CDR1 is SGDLS and CDR2 YYNGEE. The CDR3 is made up of 15 amino acids. Between the trimmed V and J ends, which lost 4 bases and 3 bases, there was a span of 14 bases. CDR3 bases: TGTGCCAGCAGCTCCCTCGGGGGAATCAATCAGCCCCAGCATTTT. Amino acid sequence: CASSSLGGINQPQHF.

The genes are TRBV12-3 or TRBV12-4 and TRBJ1-6; D gene unclear. Trimming removed 11 bases at V and 4 bases at J, with 12 bases between. The length of the CDR3 is 13 residues. The CDR3 region is CASSGSYNSPLHF. CDR3 DNA: TGTGCCTCCAGCGGGTCTTATAATTCACCCCTCCACTTT.

This clonotype was seen a few times. The chain links TRBV5-1 to TRBJ2-5; D gene ambiguous. Looked up from germline, CDR1 is SGHRS and CDR2 is YFSETQ. CDR3 length: 14 amino acids. The ends were cut back, 0 bases at V and 1 base at J, with 7 bases in the middle. The CDR3 loop reads CASSLDTSQETQYF. The CDR3 nucleotides are TGCGCCAGCAGCTTGGATACCAGCCAAGAGACCCAGTACTTC.

The chain employs TRBV6-1 and TRBJ1-1, with D hard to call. CDR1 and CDR2 (germline): MNHNS, SASEGT. This CDR3 is 15 amino acids long. V gave up 2 bases and J gave up 3 bases, with 13 bases separating them. Here the CDR3 DNA reads TGTGCCAGCAGTGAAATAGGCGGGTGGTACACTGAAGCTTTCTTT. This encodes CASSEIGGWYTEAFF.

The chain employs TRBV12-1 and TRBJ2-7; the table calls TRBD1, which could not be checked here. TRBV12-1 is assigned pseudogene status. There are 16 residues in the CDR3. The CDR3 reads CASSPGRGCGSYEQYF. CDR3 DNA sequence: TGTGCCAGCAGCCCTGGGCGGGGCTGCGGCTCCTACGAGCAGTACTTC.

The chain couples TRBV20-1 to TRBJ1-2; D possibly corresponds to TRBD1 (5 bases). Trimming took off 5 bases at V and 1 base at J, with 17 bases between the two ends. The CDR3 is 15 residues long. Looked up from germline, CDR1 is DFQATT and CDR2 is SNEGSKA (reference sequence). DNA of the CDR3: TGCAGTGCTCCGTGGGACGGCGGGCTTAACTATGGCTACACCTTC. Encoded protein: CSAPWDGGLNYGYTF.

The V call is TRBV5-1, the J call TRBJ2-7, with 7 bases matching TRBD1. Losses at the gene ends were 4 bases for V and 0 bases for J; bases not matched to a gene: 7. Germline V CDR1 and CDR2: SGHRS, YFSETQ. The CDR3 totals 15 residues. CDR3 residues: CASSVDRRSSYEQYF. CDR3 in DNA: TGCGCCAGCAGCGTGGACAGGAGAAGCTCCTACGAGCAGTACTTC.

This clonotype occurred many times. The chain is built from TRBV4-2 and TRBJ2-3; no firm D call. V lost 4 bases, J lost 0 bases, and 11 bases lay in between. Per germline, CDR1 LGHNA and CDR2 YNFKEQ. The CDR3 has 15 amino acids. The CDR3 is CASSPSWASTDTQYF. The CDR3 DNA is TGTGCCAGCAGCCCTAGTTGGGCGAGCACAGATACGCAGTATTTT.